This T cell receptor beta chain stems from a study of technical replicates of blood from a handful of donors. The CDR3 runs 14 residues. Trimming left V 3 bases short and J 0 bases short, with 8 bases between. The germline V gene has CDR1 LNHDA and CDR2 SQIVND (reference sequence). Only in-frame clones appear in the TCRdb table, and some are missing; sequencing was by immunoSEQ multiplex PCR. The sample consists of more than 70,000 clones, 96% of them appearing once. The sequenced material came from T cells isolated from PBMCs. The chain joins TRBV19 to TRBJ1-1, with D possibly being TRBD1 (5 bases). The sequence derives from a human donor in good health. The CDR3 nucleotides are TGTGCCAGTAGTATGCGGGGGGTGAACACTGAAGCTTTCTTT. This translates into CASSMRGVNTEAFF.